A few counts support the clone carrying this TCR beta chain. This specimen belongs to a study of patients and donors after allogeneic stem cell transplantation. One entry per CDR3 protein, called by TCRdb with MiXCR from the RT-PCR reads. The sample records about 960,000 distinct CDR3 sequences, about a sixth being singletons. Sequencing was done on a sample of blood, either unsorted or a sorted T cell fraction (not recorded which). This TCR derives from a human donor who was either an allogeneic HSCT recipient or a stem cell or donor lymphocyte infusion donor (not recorded which). It is not recorded whose cells these are; they may come from a transplant donor.

The CDR3 spells CASIPGGGGNTIYF. The DNA of the CDR3 is TGTGCCAGCATTCCAGGGGGAGGTGGAAACACCATATATTTT. The V and J genes are TRBV6-1 and TRBJ1-3, with 7 nucleotides matching TRBD1. J was trimmed by 3 bases and V by 7 bases; bases with no gene match: 6. Germline CDR1 reads MNHNS; CDR2 reads SASEGT. CDR3 length: 14 amino acids.